This record covers a single T cell receptor (beta chain). These data are taken from a study of blood T cell repertoires in COVID-19. As for the study in general: There were acute and convalescent COVID-19 samples, and they came from the United States, Italy and Spain.

The CDR3 spans 15 residues. The germline V gene has CDR1 SGHTA and CDR2 FQGNSA. Trimming removed 5 bases from V and 1 base from J; junction bases left unmatched: 2. Seattle's cohort entered during active infection and was followed longitudinally. The method was immunoSEQ multiplex PCR; TCRdb's version includes in-frame clones alone and lacks a portion of them. The sample records 200,000 to 250,000 clones, about 93% being singletons. The chain is built from TRBV7-2 and TRBJ2-7; 13 bases align to TRBD2. The TCR was taken from a man in his 60s with COVID-19, enrolled during active disease. Sequencing input: peripheral blood. CDR3 nucleotide sequence: TGTGCCAGCAGCCCGGGACTAGCGGGATCCTACGAGCAGTACTTC. Translating it yields CASSPGLAGSYEQYF.